The 5 T cell receptor beta chains listed next were all sequenced from one sample in a study of T cell changes during pregnancy in multiple sclerosis. Measured with immunoSEQ multiplex PCR; TCRdb has only the in-frame clones, and not every one. The profile shows tens of thousands of clones, around 92% of them singletons. Sequenced material: CD4+ T cells from peripheral blood mononuclear cells, taken in the third trimester of pregnancy. Receptors were obtained from a female donor with multiple sclerosis, enrolled in a pregnancy study.

This chain joins TRBV7-9 and TRBJ2-1; D unresolved. Per the germline V gene, CDR1 is SEHNR and CDR2 is FQNEAQ (reference sequence). This CDR3 region has 13 residues. V lost 1 base, J lost 7 bases, and 8 bases lay in between. CDR3 sequence reads: CASSLVLKNEQFF. DNA of the CDR3: TGTGCCAGCAGCTTAGTACTTAAAAATGAGCAGTTCTTC.

The chain combines TRBV19 with TRBJ1-5; tentative D call: TRBD1 (6 bases). The CDR3 totals 15 residues. V was cut by 7 bases and J by 1 base, with 14 bases left in between. Germline V lookup: CDR1 LNHDA, CDR2 SQIVND (reference sequence). CDR3: CASTLGGASNQPQHF. The CDR3 nucleotides read TGTGCCAGTACCCTGGGGGGGGCGAGCAATCAGCCCCAGCATTTT.

This chain uses TRBV11-2 with TRBJ2-4; D unresolved. The V gene lost 5 bases and the J gene lost 0 bases, with 14 bases spanning the gap. Germline V gene sequence: CDR1 SGHAT, CDR2 FQNNGV. CDR3 length: 16 amino acids. The chain's CDR3 is CASSDLDRLAKNIQYF. The CDR3 coding sequence is TGTGCCAGCAGCGATCTTGATAGACTAGCCAAAAACATTCAGTACTTC.

J is TRBJ2-1 and V is TRBV11-2, with D perhaps TRBD1 (5 bases). Trimming took 0 bases from V and 7 from J, leaving 10 bases between them. Germline values: CDR1 SGHAT, CDR2 FQNNGV. The CDR3 sequence is 14 residues long. CDR3: CASSLEQVGNEQFF. CDR3 sequence (DNA): TGTGCCAGCAGCTTAGAACAGGTCGGGAATGAGCAGTTCTTC.

The chain links TRBV5-4 to TRBJ2-7, with 15 bases aligning to TRBD2. CDR3 size: 17 residues. Germline CDR1 reads SGHNT; CDR2 reads YYREEE (reference sequence). After removal of 4 bases from V and 2 bases from J, the junction contained 7 bases not matched to a gene. CDR3 bases: TGTGCCAGCAGCGCGGGACTAGCGGGAGGTACCGCCTACGAGCAGTACTTC. It encodes CASSAGLAGGTAYEQYF.